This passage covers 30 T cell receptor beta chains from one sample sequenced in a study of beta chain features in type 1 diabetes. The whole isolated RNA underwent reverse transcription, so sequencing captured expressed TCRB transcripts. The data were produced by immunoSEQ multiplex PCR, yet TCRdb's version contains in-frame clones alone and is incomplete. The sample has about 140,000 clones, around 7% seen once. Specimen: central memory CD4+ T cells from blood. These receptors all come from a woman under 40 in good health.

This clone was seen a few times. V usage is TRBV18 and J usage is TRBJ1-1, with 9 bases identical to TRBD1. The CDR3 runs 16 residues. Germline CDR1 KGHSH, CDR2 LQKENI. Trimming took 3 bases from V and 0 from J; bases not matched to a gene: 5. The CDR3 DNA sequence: TGTGCCAGCTCACCGCCCGGGACAGGGATGAACACTGAAGCTTTCTTT. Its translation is CASSPPGTGMNTEAFF.

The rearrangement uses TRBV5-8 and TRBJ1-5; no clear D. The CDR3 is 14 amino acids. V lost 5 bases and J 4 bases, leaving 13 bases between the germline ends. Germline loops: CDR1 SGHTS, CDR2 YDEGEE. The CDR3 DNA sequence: TGTGCCAGCAGACCGGACGGGAAAAATCAGCCCCAGCATTTT. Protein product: CASRPDGKNQPQHF. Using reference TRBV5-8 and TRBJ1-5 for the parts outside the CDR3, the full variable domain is EAGVTQSPTHLIKTRGQQATLRCSPISGHTSVYWYQQALGLGLQFLLWYDEGEERNRGNFPPRFSGRQFPNYSSELNVNALELEDSALYLCASRPDGKNQPQHFGDGTRLSIL.

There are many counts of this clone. CDR3 nucleotide sequence: TGCAGCGCAGTCCCGGGGACTAGCGGGGAGCAGTACTTC. It encodes CSAVPGTSGEQYF. The chain employs TRBV29-1 and TRBJ2-7, with 12 bases lining up with TRBD2. The CDR3 runs 13 residues. Germline CDR1 and CDR2: SQVTM and ANQGSEA. V dropped 7 bases and J dropped 7; count of bases not matched to a gene: 8.

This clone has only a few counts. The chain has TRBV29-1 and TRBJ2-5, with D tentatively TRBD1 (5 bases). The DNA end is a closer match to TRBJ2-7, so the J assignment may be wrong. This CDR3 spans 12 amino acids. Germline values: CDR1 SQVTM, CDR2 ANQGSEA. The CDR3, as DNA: TGCAGCGTTGATCAGGGATCCTACGAGCAGTACTTC. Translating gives CSVDQGSYEQYF.

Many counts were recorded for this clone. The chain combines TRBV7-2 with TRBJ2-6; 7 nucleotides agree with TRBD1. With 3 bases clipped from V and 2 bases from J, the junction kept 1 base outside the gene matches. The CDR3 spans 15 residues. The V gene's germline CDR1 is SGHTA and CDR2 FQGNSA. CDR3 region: CASSLQGAGANVLTF. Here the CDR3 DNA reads TGTGCCAGCAGCTTGCAGGGGGCTGGGGCCAACGTCCTGACTTTC.

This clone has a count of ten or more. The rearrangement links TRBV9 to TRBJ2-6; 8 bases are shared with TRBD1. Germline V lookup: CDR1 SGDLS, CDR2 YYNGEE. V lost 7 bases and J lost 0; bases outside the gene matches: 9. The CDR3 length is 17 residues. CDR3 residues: CASGRTGMNSGANVLTF. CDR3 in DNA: TGTGCCAGCGGAAGGACAGGGATGAACTCTGGGGCCAACGTCCTGACTTTC.

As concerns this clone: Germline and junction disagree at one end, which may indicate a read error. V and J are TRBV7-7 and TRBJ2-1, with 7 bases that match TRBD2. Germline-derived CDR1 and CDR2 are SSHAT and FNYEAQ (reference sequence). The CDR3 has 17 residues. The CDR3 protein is CASSSGRGRMSYNEQFF. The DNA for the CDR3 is TGTGCTAGCAGCTCGGGACGCGGGAGAATGTCCTACAATGAGCAGTTCTTC.

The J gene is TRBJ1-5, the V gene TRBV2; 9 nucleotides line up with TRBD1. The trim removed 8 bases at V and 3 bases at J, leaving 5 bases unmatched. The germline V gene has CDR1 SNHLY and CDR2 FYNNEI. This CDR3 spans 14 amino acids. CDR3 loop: CASRGDRDNQPQHF. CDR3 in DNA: TGTGCCAGCCGGGGGGACAGGGACAATCAGCCCCAGCATTTT.

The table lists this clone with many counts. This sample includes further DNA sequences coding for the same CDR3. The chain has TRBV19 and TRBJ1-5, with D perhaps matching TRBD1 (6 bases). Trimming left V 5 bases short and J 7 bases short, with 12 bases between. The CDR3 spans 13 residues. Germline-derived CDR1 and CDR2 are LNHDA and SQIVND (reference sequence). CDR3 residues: CASSPGVRQPQHF. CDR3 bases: TGTGCCAGTAGTCCAGGGGTGAGGCAGCCCCAGCATTTT.

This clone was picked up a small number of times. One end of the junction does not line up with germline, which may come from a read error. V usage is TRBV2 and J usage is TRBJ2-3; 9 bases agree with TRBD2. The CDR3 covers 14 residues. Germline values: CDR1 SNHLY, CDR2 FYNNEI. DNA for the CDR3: TGTGCCAGCAGGGTTGGGACTAGCACGGATACGCAGTATTTT. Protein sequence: CASRVGTSTDTQYF.

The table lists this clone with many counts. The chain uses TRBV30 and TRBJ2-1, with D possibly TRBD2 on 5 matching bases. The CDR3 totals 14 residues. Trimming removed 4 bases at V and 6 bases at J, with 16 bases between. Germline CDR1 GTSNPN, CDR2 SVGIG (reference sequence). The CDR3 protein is CAWNQDWASNEQFF. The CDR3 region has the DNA TGTGCCTGGAACCAGGACTGGGCCTCCAATGAGCAGTTCTTC.

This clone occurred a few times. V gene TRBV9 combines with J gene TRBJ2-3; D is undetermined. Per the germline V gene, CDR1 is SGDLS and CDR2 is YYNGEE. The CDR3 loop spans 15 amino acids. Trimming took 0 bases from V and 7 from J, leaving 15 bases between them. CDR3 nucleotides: TGTGCCAGCAGCGTAGCAGCGATTGGCGAAAATACGCAGTATTTT. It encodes CASSVAAIGENTQYF.

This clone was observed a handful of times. The DNA for the CDR3 is TGTGCCAGCAGTGAAGGAGGCGGGAGATTCAATGAGCAGTTCTTC. It translates to CASSEGGGRFNEQFF. This sequence joins TRBV6-1 and TRBJ2-1; 7 bases fit TRBD2. The CDR3 is 15 residues long. Trimming at V came to 1 base and at J to 6 bases, leaving 6 bases not matched to a gene. Germline V gene data show CDR1 as MNHNS and CDR2 as SASEGT.

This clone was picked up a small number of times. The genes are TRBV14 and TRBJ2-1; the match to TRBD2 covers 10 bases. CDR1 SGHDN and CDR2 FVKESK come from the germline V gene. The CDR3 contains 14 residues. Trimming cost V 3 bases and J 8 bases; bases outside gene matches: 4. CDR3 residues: CASSQLAGGYEQFF. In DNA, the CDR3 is TGTGCCAGCAGCCAGTTAGCGGGGGGATATGAGCAGTTCTTC.

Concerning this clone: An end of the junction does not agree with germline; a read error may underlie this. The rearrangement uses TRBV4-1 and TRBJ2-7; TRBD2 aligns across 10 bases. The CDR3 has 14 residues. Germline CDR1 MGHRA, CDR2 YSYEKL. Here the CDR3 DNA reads TGTGCCAGCAGCCAAGGACTAGCGGTGGGGGAGCAGTACTTC. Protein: CASSQGLAVGEQYF.

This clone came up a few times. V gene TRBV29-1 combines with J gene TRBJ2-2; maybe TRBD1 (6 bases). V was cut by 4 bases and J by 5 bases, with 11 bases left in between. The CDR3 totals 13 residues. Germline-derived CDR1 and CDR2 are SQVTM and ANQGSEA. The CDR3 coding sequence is TGCAGCGTTGCACCCAGGGGAACCGGGGAGCTGTTTTTT. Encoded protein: CSVAPRGTGELFF.

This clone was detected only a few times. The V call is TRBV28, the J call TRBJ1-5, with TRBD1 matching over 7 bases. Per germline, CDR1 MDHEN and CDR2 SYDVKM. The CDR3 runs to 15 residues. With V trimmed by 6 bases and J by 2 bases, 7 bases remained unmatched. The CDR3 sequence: CASRTQGSGNQPQHF. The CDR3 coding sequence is TGTGCCAGCAGGACACAGGGGAGCGGCAATCAGCCCCAGCATTTT.

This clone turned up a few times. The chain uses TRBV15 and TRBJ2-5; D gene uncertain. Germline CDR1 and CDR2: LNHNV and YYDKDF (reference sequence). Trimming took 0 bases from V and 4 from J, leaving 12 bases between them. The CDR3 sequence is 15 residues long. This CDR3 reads CATSRDGFSRETQYF. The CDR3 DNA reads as TGTGCCACCAGCAGAGATGGATTTTCTAGAGAGACCCAGTACTTC.

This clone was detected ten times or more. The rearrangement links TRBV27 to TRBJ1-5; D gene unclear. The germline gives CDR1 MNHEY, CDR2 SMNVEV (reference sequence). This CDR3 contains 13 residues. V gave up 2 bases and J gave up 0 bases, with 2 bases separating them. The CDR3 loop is CASSLLSNQPQHF. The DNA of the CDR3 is TGTGCCAGCAGTTTACTTAGCAATCAGCCCCAGCATTTT.

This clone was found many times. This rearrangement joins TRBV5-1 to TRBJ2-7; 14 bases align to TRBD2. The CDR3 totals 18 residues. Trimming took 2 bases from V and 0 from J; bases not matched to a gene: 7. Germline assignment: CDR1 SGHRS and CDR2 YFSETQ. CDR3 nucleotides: TGCGCCAGCAGCTTCGGACTAGCGGGAGGCCATTTCTCCTACGAGCAGTACTTC. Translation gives CASSFGLAGGHFSYEQYF.

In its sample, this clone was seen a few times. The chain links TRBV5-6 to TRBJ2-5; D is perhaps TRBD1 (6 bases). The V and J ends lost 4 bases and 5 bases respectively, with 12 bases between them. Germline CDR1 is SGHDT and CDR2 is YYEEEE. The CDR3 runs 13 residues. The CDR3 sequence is CASSHRVEETQYF. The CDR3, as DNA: TGTGCCAGCAGCCACAGGGTTGAGGAGACCCAGTACTTC.

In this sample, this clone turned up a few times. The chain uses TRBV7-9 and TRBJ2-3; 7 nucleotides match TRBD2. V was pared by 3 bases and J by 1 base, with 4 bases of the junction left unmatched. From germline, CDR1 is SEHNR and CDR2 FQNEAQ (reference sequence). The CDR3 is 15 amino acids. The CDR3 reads CASSFGLGRTDTQYF. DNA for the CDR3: TGTGCCAGCAGCTTTGGACTAGGACGCACAGATACGCAGTATTTT.

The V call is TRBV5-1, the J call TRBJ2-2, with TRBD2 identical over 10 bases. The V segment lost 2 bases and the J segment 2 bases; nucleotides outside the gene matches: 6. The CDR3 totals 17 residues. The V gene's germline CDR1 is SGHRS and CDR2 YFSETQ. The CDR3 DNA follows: TGCGCCAGCAGCTTCTCTAGCGGGAGTCCCAACACCGGGGAGCTGTTTTTT. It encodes CASSFSSGSPNTGELFF.

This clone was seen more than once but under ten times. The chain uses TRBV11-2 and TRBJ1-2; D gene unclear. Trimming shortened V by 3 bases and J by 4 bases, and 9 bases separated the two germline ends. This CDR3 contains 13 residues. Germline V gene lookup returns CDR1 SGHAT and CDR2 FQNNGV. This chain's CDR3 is CASSLTATYGYTF. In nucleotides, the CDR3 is TGTGCCAGCAGCTTGACTGCCACCTATGGCTACACCTTC.

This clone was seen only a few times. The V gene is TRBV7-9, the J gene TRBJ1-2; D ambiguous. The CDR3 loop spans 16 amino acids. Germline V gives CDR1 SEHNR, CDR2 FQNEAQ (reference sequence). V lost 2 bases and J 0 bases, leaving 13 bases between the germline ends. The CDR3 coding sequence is TGTGCCAGCAGCTTATTCCCGCAGATTTCTAACTATGGCTACACCTTC. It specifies CASSLFPQISNYGYTF.

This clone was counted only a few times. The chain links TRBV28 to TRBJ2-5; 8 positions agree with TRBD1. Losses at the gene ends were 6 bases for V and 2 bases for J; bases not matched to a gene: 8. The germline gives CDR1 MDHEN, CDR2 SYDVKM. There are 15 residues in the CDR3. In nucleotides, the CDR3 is TGTGCCAGCAGCAGAGACAGGGGCCGACAAGAGACCCAGTACTTC. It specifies CASSRDRGRQETQYF.

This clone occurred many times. CDR3 protein: CASSSNHAGTSGRAIYEQYF. The CDR3 coding sequence is TGTGCCAGCAGTTCAAACCACGCCGGGACTAGCGGGAGGGCCATCTACGAGCAGTACTTC. The V gene is TRBV28, the J gene TRBJ2-7; 16 nucleotides agree with TRBD2. The germline V gene has CDR1 MDHEN and CDR2 SYDVKM. This CDR3 is 20 amino acids long. Unmatched junction bases numbered 15, after V lost 4 bases and J lost 3 bases. Full variable domain (remainder filled in from reference TRBV28 and TRBJ2-7): DVKVTQSSRYLVKRTGEKVFLECVQDMDHENMFWYRQDPGLGLRLIYFSYDVKMKEKGDIPEGYSVSREKKERFSLILESASTNQTSMYLCASSSNHAGTSGRAIYEQYFGPGTRLTVT.

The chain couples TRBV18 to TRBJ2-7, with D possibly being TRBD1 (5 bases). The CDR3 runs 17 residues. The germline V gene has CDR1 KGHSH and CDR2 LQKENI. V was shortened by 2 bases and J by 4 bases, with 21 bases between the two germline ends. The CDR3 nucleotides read TGTGCCAGCTCACCAGTGAAAGGGGCGCCCGGTATATACGAGCAGTACTTC. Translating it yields CASSPVKGAPGIYEQYF. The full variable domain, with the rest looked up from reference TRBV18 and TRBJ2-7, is NAGVMQNPRHLVRRRGQEARLRCSPMKGHSHVYWYRQLPEEGLKFMVYLQKENIIDESGMPKERFSAEFPKEGPSILRIQQVVRGDSAAYFCASSPVKGAPGIYEQYFGPGTRLTVT.

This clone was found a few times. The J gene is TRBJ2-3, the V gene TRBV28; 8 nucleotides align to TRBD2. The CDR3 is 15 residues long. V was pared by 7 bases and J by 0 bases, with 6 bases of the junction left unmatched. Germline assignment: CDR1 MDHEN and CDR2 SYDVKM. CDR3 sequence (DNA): TGTGCCAGCACAACCAGACTAGCGAGCACAGATACGCAGTATTTT. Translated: CASTTRLASTDTQYF.

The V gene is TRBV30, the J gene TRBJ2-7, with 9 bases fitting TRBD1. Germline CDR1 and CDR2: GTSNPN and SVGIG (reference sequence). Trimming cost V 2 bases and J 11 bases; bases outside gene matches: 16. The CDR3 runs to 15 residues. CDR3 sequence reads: CAWSTNSPGQGLEYF. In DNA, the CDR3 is TGTGCCTGGAGTACAAACTCGCCGGGACAGGGACTCGAGTACTTC.